This is a list of T cell receptor beta chains from one sample in a study of read filtering for tumor transcriptome and immune sequencing. Using its own MiXCR run on the reads, TCRdb lists one record per CDR3 protein. The table shows roughly 93,000 distinct CDR3 sequences, with around a fifth occurring only once. Sequencing was performed on a population of CD138-negative cells sorted from bone marrow. These receptors were obtained from a donor aged 40 or over with multiple myeloma. Each CDR3 is given with its conserved first and last residue. The D gene is left open where the match is weak. Where a row states a size, it is once, few, many or the class of an expanded clone; other rows omit it.

TRBV19	once	TRBJ2-1	TRBD2	14	CASSPSGAFNEQFF	TGTGCCAGTTCGCCCAGCGGGGCTTTCAATGAGCAGTTCTTC
TRBV7-2	many	TRBJ2-5	.	12	CASSFSAETQYF	TGTGCCAGCAGCTTCAGCGCAGAGACCCAGTACTTC
TRBV14	.	TRBJ1-1	.	14	CASSQVFGGTGAIF	TGTGCCAGCAGCCAAGTCTTCGGGGGAACTGGAGCTATCTTT
TRBV9	many	TRBJ2-3	.	15	CASSPRGGRPDTQYF	TGTGCCAGCAGCCCCAGAGGGGGGCGCCCAGATACGCAGTATTTT
TRBV20-1	.	TRBJ1-1	.	13	CSAVSGQNTEAFF	TGCAGTGCTGTCTCCGGGCAGAACACTGAAGCTTTCTTT
TRBV5-6	many	TRBJ1-1	.	14	CASSSQGWDTEAFF	TGTGCCAGCAGCTCACAGGGTTGGGACACTGAAGCTTTCTTT
TRBV28	many	TRBJ2-5	.	14	CASSVGVGRETQYF	TGTGCCAGCAGTGTAGGCGTGGGACGAGAGACCCAGTACTTC
TRBV5-1	many	TRBJ2-1	.	15	CASSPGHVSYNEQFF	TGCGCCAGCAGCCCCGGACACGTCTCCTACAATGAGCAGTTCTTC
TRBV11-2	.	TRBJ2-7	TRBD2	16	CASSETRGGLTHEQYF	TGTGCCAGCAGCGAAACCCGGGGGGGCCTCACCCACGAGCAGTACTTC
TRBV12-3/TRBV12-4	many	TRBJ1-1	.	13	CASSPYKDTEAFF	TGTGCCAGCAGTCCCTATAAAGACACTGAAGCTTTCTTT
TRBV5-1	.	TRBJ1-1	.	14	CASRIHSGNTEAFF	TGCGCCAGCAGGATACACTCGGGTAACACTGAAGCTTTCTTT
TRBV6-5	few	TRBJ1-5	.	13	CASSYSSGQPQHF	TGTGCCAGCAGTTACTCGAGCGGTCAGCCCCAGCATTTT
TRBV25-1	.	TRBJ2-5	.	15	CASSLKQGFEETQYF	TGTGCCAGCAGTTTGAAACAGGGTTTCGAAGAGACCCAGTACTTC
TRBV7-3	.	TRBJ1-1	.	14	CASSSRLDSTQAFF	TGTGCCAGCAGTTCCCGTTTGGATAGCACTCAAGCTTTCTTT
TRBV28	many	TRBJ1-1	.	16	CASSSLLARFRTEAFF	TGTGCCAGCAGTTCTCTACTGGCCAGATTCAGGACTGAAGCTTTCTTT
TRBV15	.	TRBJ1-3	.	16	CATSRDIGGSGNTIYF	TGTGCCACCAGCAGAGATATTGGGGGCTCTGGAAACACCATATATTTT
TRBV5-1	many	TRBJ1-1	.	14	CASSLDRIGAEAFF	TGCGCCAGCAGCTTGGACAGGATTGGCGCTGAAGCTTTCTTT
TRBV28	many	TRBJ1-1	TRBD1	14	CASNTGGWNTEAFF	TGTGCCAGCAACACAGGGGGCTGGAACACTGAAGCTTTCTTT
TRBV5-1	many	TRBJ2-2	TRBD1	15	CASSSRTGDTGELFF	TGCGCCAGCAGCTCCCGGACAGGGGACACCGGGGAGCTGTTTTTT
TRBV5-4	many	TRBJ2-5	.	12	CASTSIPGPPVF	TGTGCCAGCACCTCTATTCCGGGACCCCCAGTCTTC
TRBV28	.	TRBJ1-5	.	14	CASSPGAPFQPQHF	TGTGCCAGCAGTCCGGGGGCCCCATTCCAGCCCCAGCATTTT
TRBV2	many	TRBJ2-2	TRBD1	13	CASQRTGVGELFF	TGTGCCAGCCAGCGGACAGGGGTAGGGGAGCTGTTTTTT
TRBV15	many	TRBJ2-5	.	13	CATSVEGGETQYF	TGTGCCACCAGCGTGGAGGGTGGGGAGACCCAGTACTTC
TRBV5-1	.	TRBJ1-1	.	15	CASSLVPGGNTEAFF	TGCGCCAGCAGCTTGGTTCCTGGGGGGAACACTGAAGCTTTCTTT
TRBV5-6	many	TRBJ2-3	TRBD2	15	CASSAGGEGSDTQYF	TGTGCCAGCAGCGCGGGAGGGGAGGGTTCGGATACGCAGTATTTT
TRBV2	few	TRBJ2-7	.	12	CASSQQGIEQYF	TGTGCCAGCAGTCAACAGGGCATCGAGCAGTACTTC
TRBV2	many	TRBJ1-1	.	13	CASSEIRDTEAFF	TGTGCCAGCAGTGAAATCCGGGACACTGAAGCTTTCTTT
TRBV29-1	many	TRBJ1-1	TRBD1	14	CSANPGTGDTEAFF	TGCAGCGCAAATCCCGGGACAGGGGACACTGAAGCTTTCTTT
TRBV20-1	few	TRBJ1-5	.	14	CSATSGGGNQPQHF	TGCAGTGCCACATCGGGGGGAGGCAATCAGCCCCAGCATTTT
TRBV7-3	many	TRBJ1-6	.	13	CASSLNLVSPLHF	TGTGCCAGCAGCTTAAATCTGGTTTCACCCCTCCACTTT
TRBV5-1	many	TRBJ2-5	TRBD1	15	CASSRQQGPQETQYF	TGCGCCAGCAGTCGTCAACAGGGGCCCCAAGAGACCCAGTACTTC
TRBV3-1	.	TRBJ1-1	TRBD1	14	CASSPRTGGTEAFF	TGTGCCAGCAGCCCGAGGACAGGGGGCACTGAAGCTTTCTTT
TRBV5-1	many	TRBJ2-2	.	14	CASTVQTNTGELFF	TGCGCCAGCACGGTACAGACGAACACCGGGGAGCTGTTTTTT
TRBV29-1	few	TRBJ2-5	TRBD1	14	CSVRQGWKGETQYF	TGCAGCGTCCGACAGGGGTGGAAGGGAGAGACCCAGTACTTC
TRBV5-1	many	TRBJ1-1	TRBD1	14	CASSRGGTDPEAFF	TGCGCCAGCAGCCGGGGGGGGACAGACCCTGAAGCTTTCTTT
TRBV12-3/TRBV12-4	many	TRBJ1-5	TRBD1	16	CASSPRQGSIDQPQHF	TGTGCCAGCAGTCCTAGACAGGGCTCCATTGATCAGCCCCAGCATTTT
TRBV4-1	.	TRBJ1-2	.	15	CASSADIVSSYGYTF	TGCGCCAGCAGCGCTGACATCGTATCCAGCTATGGCTACACCTTC
TRBV2	many	TRBJ2-1	TRBD2	14	CASFWASGGNEQFF	TGTGCTTCTTTCTGGGCTAGCGGGGGAAATGAGCAGTTCTTC
TRBV20-1	many	TRBJ2-1	.	14	CSALGGSSYNEQFF	TGCAGTGCTCTCGGGGGAAGCTCCTACAATGAGCAGTTCTTC
TRBV5-4	few	TRBJ2-5	TRBD2	15	CASSLRTGGGETQYF	TGTGCCAGCAGCCTCCGCACGGGCGGGGGAGAGACCCAGTACTTC
TRBV5-6	.	TRBJ2-5	TRBD1	16	CASSLGGTGPGETQYF	TGTGCCAGCAGCTTGGGGGGGACAGGCCCGGGGGAGACCCAGTACTTC